This T cell receptor beta chain was observed in a study of cytotoxic CD8 clonotypes in ibrutinib-treated CLL. Study context: Among patients, some 24 responded partially and 2 completely; roughly 14 then stayed remitted and around 12 progressed after median about 74 months. Study results and caveats: Sampling schedules were unmatched across sustained-remission and progressing patients. Relative to age-matched healthy donors, clonality at baseline was higher, and it tracked circulating CD8+ T-cell counts.

Here immunoSEQ multiplex PCR was the method, and the copy in TCRdb shows in-frame clones only, minus some. Of 25,000 to 30,000 clones in the sample, roughly 60% were seen once. This CDR3 is 12 amino acids long. The germline V gene encodes CDR1 SNHLY and CDR2 FYNNEI. V was clipped by 7 bases and J by 5 bases, with 11 bases between them. A note on this clone: Its antigen remains unknown.

The sequence was obtained from a human donor with chronic lymphocytic leukemia. The source material was PBMCs, sampled before ibrutinib treatment. The V and J genes are TRBV2 and TRBJ1-2; D remains ambiguous. CDR3 loop: CASTGTAYGYTF. CDR3 nucleotides: TGTGCCAGCACAGGAACTGCGTATGGCTACACCTTC.